This TCR beta chain derives from a study of PD-1 blockade in mismatch repair-deficient tumors. Study summary: Patients had around twelve mismatch repair-deficient cancer types, all previously treated and progressing.

Germline V lookup: CDR1 SGDLS, CDR2 YYNGEE. CDR3 length equals 18 residues. Losses at the gene ends were 4 bases for V and 8 bases for J; bases not matched to a gene: 20. TCRs were sequenced from three patients responding to pembrolizumab. The protocol was immunoSEQ multiplex PCR, while the TCRdb copy is restricted to in-frame clones and leaves out a portion. This repertoire shows roughly 49,000 clones, around 77% found once; its top ten account for roughly 3.4%. The study's findings and limits: Rapid post-treatment expansion, then contraction, generally preceding radiologic response, marked tumor-resident clones.

Comments on this clone: What it binds is not known.

The V and J genes are TRBV9 and TRBJ2-1; 8 bases line up with TRBD1. This material consisted of PBMCs, taken before pembrolizumab treatment. This TCR derives from an adult with mismatch repair-deficient cancer. CDR3 in amino acids: CASSFLWELGDRWDEQFF. DNA of the CDR3: TGTGCCAGCAGCTTCCTTTGGGAACTAGGGGACAGGTGGGATGAGCAGTTCTTC.